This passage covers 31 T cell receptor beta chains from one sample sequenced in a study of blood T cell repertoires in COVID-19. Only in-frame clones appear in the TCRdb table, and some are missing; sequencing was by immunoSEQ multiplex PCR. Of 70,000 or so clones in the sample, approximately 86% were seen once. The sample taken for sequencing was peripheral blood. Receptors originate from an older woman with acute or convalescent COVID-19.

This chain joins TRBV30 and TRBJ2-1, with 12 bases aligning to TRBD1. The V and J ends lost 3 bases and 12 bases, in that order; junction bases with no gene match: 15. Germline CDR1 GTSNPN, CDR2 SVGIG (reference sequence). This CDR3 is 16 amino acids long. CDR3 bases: TGTGCCTGGAGGGGGAGGGGACAGGGGGCAGTTTTAGGGCAGTTCTTC. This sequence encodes CAWRGRGQGAVLGQFF.

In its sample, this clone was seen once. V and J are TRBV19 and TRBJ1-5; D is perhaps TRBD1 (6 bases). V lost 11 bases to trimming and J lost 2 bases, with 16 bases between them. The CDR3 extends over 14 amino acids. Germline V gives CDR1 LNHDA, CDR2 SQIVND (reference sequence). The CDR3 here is CAGKAGVGNQPQHF. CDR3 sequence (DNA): TGTGCCGGAAAAGCAGGGGTAGGCAATCAGCCCCAGCATTTT.

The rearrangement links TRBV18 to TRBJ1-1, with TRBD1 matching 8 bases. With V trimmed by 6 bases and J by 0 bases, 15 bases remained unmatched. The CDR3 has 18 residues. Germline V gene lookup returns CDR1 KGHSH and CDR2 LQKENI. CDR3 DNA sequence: TGTGCCAGCTCTCCAAGGGAGTTGGGACAGGCCCTGAACACTGAAGCTTTCTTT. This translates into CASSPRELGQALNTEAFF. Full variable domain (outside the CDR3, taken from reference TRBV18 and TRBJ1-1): NAGVMQNPRHLVRRRGQEARLRCSPMKGHSHVYWYRQLPEEGLKFMVYLQKENIIDESGMPKERFSAEFPKEGPSILRIQQVVRGDSAAYFCASSPRELGQALNTEAFFGQGTRLTVV.

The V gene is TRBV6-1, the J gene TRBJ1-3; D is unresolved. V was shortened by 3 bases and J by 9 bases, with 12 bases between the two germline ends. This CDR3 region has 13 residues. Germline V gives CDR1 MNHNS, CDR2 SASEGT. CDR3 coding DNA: TGTGCCAGCAGTGAGAAGATAGGAGGCACCATATATTTT. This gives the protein CASSEKIGGTIYF.

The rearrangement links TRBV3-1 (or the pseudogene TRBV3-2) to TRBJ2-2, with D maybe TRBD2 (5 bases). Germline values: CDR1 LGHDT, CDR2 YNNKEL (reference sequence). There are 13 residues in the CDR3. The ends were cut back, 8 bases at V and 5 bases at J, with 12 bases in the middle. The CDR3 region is CASEGGLTGELFF. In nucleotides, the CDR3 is TGTGCCAGCGAGGGCGGGCTTACCGGGGAGCTGTTTTTT.

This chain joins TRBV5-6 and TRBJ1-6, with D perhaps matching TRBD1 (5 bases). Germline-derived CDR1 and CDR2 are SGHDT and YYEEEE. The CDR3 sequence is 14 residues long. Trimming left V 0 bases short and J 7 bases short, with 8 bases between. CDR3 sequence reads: CASSLARANSPLHF. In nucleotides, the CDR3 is TGTGCCAGCAGCTTGGCCAGGGCCAATTCACCCCTCCACTTT.

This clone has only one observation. CDR3: CASSATSGGAGDTQYF. As DNA, the CDR3 is TGCGCCAGCAGCGCCACTAGCGGGGGGGCTGGAGATACGCAGTATTTT. The chain joins TRBV5-1 to TRBJ2-3; the match to TRBD2 covers 13 bases. This CDR3 is built from 16 residues. The germline V gene has CDR1 SGHRS and CDR2 YFSETQ. Trimming at V came to 4 bases and at J to 5 bases, leaving 7 bases not matched to a gene.

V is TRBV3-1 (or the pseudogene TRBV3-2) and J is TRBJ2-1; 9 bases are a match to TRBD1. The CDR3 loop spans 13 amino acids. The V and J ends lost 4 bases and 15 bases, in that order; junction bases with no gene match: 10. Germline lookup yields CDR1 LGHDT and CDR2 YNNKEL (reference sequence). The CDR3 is CASSRTTGTGMFF. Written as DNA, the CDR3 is TGTGCCAGCAGCCGCACAACCGGGACAGGGATGTTCTTC.

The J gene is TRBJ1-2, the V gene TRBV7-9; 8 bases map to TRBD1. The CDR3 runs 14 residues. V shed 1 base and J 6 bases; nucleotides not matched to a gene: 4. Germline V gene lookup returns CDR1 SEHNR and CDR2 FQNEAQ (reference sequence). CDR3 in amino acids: CASSLGQGSHGYTF. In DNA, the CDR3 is TGTGCCAGCAGCTTAGGACAGGGGAGCCATGGCTACACCTTC.

The CDR3 loop is CASSPRISTDTQYF. The DNA of the CDR3 is TGTGCCAGCAGCCCGCGGATTAGCACAGATACGCAGTATTTT. The V gene is TRBV4-2, the J gene TRBJ2-3; D gene unclear. V lost 4 bases to trimming and J lost 0 bases, with 8 bases between them. This CDR3 has 14 amino acids. CDR1 LGHNA and CDR2 YNFKEQ come from the germline V gene.

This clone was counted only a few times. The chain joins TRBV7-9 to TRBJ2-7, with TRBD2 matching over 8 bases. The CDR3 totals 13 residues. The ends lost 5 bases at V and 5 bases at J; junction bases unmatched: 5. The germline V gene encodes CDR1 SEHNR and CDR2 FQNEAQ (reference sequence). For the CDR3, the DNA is TGTGCCAGCAGCCCCTATAGCGGGGACGAGCAGTACTTC. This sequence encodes CASSPYSGDEQYF.

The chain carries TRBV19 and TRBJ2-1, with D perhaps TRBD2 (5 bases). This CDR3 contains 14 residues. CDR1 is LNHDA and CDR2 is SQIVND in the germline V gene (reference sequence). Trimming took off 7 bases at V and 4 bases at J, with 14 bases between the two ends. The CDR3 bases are TGTGCCAGTAAACCCCGGGAACCTTACAATGAGCAGTTCTTC. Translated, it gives CASKPREPYNEQFF.

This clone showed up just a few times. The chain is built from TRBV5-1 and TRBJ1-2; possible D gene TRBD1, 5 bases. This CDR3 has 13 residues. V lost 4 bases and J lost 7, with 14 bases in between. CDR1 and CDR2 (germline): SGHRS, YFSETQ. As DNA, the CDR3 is TGCGCCAGCAGCCCGGCGGGGGGTGGTGGCTACACCTTC. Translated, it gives CASSPAGGGGYTF.

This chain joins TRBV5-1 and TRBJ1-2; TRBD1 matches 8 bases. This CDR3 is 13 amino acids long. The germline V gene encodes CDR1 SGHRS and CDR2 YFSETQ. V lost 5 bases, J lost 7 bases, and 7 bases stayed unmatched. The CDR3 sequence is CASRLGTGGGYTF. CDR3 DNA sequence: TGCGCCAGCAGGCTCGGGACAGGAGGTGGCTACACCTTC.

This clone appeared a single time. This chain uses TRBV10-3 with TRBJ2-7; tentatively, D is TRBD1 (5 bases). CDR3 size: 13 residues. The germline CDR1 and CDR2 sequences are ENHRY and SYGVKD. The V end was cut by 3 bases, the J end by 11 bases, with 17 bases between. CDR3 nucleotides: TGTGCCATCAGTGAAGATTCGAAGGGCAGGGAGTACTTC. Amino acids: CAISEDSKGREYF.

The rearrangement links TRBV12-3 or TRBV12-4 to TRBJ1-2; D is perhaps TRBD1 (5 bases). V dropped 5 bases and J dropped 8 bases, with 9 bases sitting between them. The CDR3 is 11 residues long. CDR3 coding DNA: TGTGCCAGCAGTGGGGGGATAGGCTACACCTTC. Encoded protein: CASSGGIGYTF.

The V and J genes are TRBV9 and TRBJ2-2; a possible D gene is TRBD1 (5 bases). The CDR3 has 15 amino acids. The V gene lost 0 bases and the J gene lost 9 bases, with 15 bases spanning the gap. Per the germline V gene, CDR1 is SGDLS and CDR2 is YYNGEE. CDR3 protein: CASSVGSGLFRELFF. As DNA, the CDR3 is TGTGCCAGCAGCGTAGGGTCAGGGTTGTTTAGGGAGCTGTTTTTT.

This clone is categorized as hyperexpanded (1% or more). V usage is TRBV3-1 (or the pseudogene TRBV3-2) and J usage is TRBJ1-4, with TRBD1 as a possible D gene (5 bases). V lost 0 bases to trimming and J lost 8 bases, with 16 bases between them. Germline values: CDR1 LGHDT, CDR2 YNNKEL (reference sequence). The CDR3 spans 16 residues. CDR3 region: CASSQEWGRVREKLFF. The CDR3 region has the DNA TGTGCCAGCAGCCAAGAATGGGGCAGGGTCCGCGAAAAACTGTTTTTT.

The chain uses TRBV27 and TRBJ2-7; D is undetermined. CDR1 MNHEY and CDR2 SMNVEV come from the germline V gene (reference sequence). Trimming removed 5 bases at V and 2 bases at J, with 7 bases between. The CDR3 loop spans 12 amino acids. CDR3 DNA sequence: TGTGCCAGCAGTCCCTCGGCCTACGAGCAGTACTTC. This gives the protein CASSPSAYEQYF.

The CDR3 sequence: CASSLRGPRMNTQYF. The DNA for the CDR3 is TGTGCCAGCAGCTTAAGGGGGCCCAGGATGAATACGCAGTATTTT. J is TRBJ2-3 and V is TRBV7-2; 7 bases map to TRBD1. Unmatched junction bases numbered 9, after V lost 2 bases and J lost 7 bases. The CDR3 has 15 amino acids. Germline V gene sequence: CDR1 SGHTA, CDR2 FQGNSA.

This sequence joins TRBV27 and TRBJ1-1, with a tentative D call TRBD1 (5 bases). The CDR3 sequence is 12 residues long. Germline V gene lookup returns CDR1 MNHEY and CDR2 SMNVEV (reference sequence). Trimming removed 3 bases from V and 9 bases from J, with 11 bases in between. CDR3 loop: CASSFQGGKAFF. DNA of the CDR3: TGTGCCAGCAGTTTCCAGGGAGGGAAAGCTTTCTTT.

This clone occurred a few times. Written as DNA, the CDR3 is TGCGCCAGCAGCCAAGGAGCGGGACTAGCGGACAATGAGCAGTTCTTC. This sequence encodes CASSQGAGLADNEQFF. The rearrangement uses TRBV4-1 and TRBJ2-1; 11 bases match TRBD2. This CDR3 has 16 residues. Germline trimming cut 1 base from V and 5 bases from J; bases unmatched to any gene: 4. Germline CDR1 MGHRA, CDR2 YSYEKL.

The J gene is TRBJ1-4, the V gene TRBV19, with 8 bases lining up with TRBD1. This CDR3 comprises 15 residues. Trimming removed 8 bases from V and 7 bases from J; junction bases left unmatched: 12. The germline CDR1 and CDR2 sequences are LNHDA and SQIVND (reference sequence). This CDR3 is CASGPPGQVFEKLFF. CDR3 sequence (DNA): TGTGCCAGTGGACCTCCGGGACAGGTGTTTGAAAAACTGTTTTTT.

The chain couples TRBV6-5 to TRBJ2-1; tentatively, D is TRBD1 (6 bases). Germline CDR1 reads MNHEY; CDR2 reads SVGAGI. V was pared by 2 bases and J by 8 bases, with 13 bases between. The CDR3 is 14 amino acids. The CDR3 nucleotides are TGTGCCAGCAGTTACGGGGGCGCAGGCGATGAGCAGTTCTTC. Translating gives CASSYGGAGDEQFF.

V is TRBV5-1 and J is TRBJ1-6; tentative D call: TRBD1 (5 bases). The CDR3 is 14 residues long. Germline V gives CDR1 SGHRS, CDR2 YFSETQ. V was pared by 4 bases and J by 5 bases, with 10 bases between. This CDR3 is CASSVGGDNSPLHF. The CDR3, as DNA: TGCGCCAGCAGCGTGGGGGGAGATAATTCACCCCTCCACTTT.

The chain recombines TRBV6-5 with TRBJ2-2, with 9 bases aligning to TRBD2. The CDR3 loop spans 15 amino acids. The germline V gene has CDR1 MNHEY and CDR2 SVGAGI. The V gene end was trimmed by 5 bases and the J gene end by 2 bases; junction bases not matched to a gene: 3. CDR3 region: CASSPSGANTGELFF. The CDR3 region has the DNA TGTGCCAGCAGTCCTAGCGGGGCTAACACCGGGGAGCTGTTTTTT.

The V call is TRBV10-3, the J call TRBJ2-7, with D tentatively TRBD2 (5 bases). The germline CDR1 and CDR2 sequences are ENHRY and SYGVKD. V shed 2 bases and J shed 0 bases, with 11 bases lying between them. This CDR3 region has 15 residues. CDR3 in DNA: TGTGCCATCAGTGAGGGTCTAACTAGCTCCTACGAGCAGTACTTC. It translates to CAISEGLTSSYEQYF.

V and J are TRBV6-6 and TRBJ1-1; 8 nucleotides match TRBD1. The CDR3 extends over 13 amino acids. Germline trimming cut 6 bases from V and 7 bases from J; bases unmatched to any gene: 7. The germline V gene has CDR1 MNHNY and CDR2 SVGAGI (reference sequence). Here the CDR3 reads CASRRTGRFEAFF. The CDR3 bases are TGTGCCAGCAGACGGACAGGGCGGTTTGAAGCTTTCTTT.

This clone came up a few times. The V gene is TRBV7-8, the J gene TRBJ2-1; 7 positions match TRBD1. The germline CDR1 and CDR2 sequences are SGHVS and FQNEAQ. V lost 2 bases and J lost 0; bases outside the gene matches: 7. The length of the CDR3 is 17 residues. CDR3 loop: CASSLSPGGSSYNEQFF. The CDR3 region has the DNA TGTGCCAGCAGCTTATCTCCAGGGGGAAGCTCCTACAATGAGCAGTTCTTC.

In nucleotides, the CDR3 is TGTGCCAGCAGTGAGGAGGACGGGTCTGGAAACACCATATATTTT. Amino acids: CASSEEDGSGNTIYF. V and J are TRBV2 and TRBJ1-3; D gene unclear. CDR3 length: 15 amino acids. The V end lost 3 bases, the J end lost 1 base, and 10 bases lay between the germline ends. The germline gives CDR1 SNHLY, CDR2 FYNNEI.

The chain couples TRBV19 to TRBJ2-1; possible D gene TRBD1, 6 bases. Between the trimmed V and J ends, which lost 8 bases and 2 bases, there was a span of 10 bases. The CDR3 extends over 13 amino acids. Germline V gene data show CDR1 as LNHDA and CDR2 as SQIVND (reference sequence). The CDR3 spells CASAEGAYNEQFF. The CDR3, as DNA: TGTGCCAGTGCTGAGGGGGCCTACAATGAGCAGTTCTTC.